Each of the 4 T cell receptor beta chains below was sequenced from the same sample in a study of blood T cell repertoires in COVID-19. The assay was immunoSEQ multiplex PCR, and TCRdb's table has in-frame clones only and misses some. Seen here are some 250,000 clones, 83% observed once, and the top ten hold around 5.4%. Sample: peripheral blood. Source of these receptors: a man at least 80 years old with acute or convalescent COVID-19.

In DNA form, the CDR3 reads TGTGCCACCAGTGTCGATACACCCGGGACAGGCTATGGCTACACCTTC. Amino acid sequence: CATSVDTPGTGYGYTF. J is TRBJ1-2 and V is TRBV24-1, with TRBD1 matching over 8 bases. The germline V gene encodes CDR1 KGHDR and CDR2 SFDVKD. CDR3 size: 16 residues. Trimming at V came to 5 bases and at J to 4 bases, leaving 11 bases not matched to a gene.

The rearrangement links TRBV9 to TRBJ2-3; 9 nucleotides match TRBD1. This CDR3 comprises 16 residues. Trimming at V came to 3 bases and at J to 5 bases, leaving 10 bases not matched to a gene. Germline V gives CDR1 SGDLS, CDR2 YYNGEE. CDR3 DNA: TGTGCCAGCAGCGCGGGACAGGGATCAGTTGGAGATACGCAGTATTTT. Its translation is CASSAGQGSVGDTQYF.

The gene calls are TRBV3-1 (or the pseudogene TRBV3-2) and TRBJ2-5, with 9 bases fitting TRBD2. J gave up 4 bases and V 4 bases, and 7 bases lay outside the gene matches. Germline V gene lookup returns CDR1 LGHDT and CDR2 YNNKEL (reference sequence). CDR3 length: 15 residues. CDR3 loop: CASSLISGGGETQYF. For the CDR3, the DNA is TGTGCCAGCAGCCTTATTAGCGGGGGAGGAGAGACCCAGTACTTC.

The V call is TRBV11-3, the J call TRBJ2-5; 7 nucleotides line up with TRBD2. V dropped 4 bases and J dropped 3; count of bases not matched to a gene: 11. CDR1 and CDR2 (germline): SGHNT, YENEEA. The CDR3 runs to 16 residues. CDR3 residues: CASSYGTTGAEETQYF. CDR3 DNA sequence: TGTGCCAGCAGCTACGGGACTACCGGTGCGGAAGAGACCCAGTACTTC.